This T cell receptor (beta chain) came from a study of blood T cell repertoires in COVID-19. Clones were sequenced by immunoSEQ multiplex PCR, and TCRdb holds only the in-frame ones, with some missing. The sample has about 90,000 clones, about 91% seen once. The clonotype comes from a man in his sixties with acute or convalescent COVID-19. Sequenced material: peripheral blood.

The CDR3 DNA reads as TGTGCCAGCAGCGGCCGCCCCGGGAACGAGCAGTACTTC. Protein sequence: CASSGRPGNEQYF. This sequence joins TRBV9 and TRBJ2-7, with D possibly matching TRBD2 (5 bases). The CDR3 sequence is 13 residues long. Germline V CDR1 and CDR2: SGDLS, YYNGEE. V lost 3 bases and J 5 bases, leaving 12 bases between the germline ends. The complete variable domain, with remaining parts taken from reference TRBV9 and TRBJ2-7, reads DSGVTQTPKHLITATGQRVTLRCSPRSGDLSVYWYQQSLDQGLQFLIQYYNGEERAKGNILERFSAQQFPDLHSELNLSSLELGDSALYFCASSGRPGNEQYFGPGTRLTVT.